This T cell receptor beta chain is drawn from a study of T cell changes during pregnancy in multiple sclerosis. TCRdb's table, derived via immunoSEQ multiplex PCR, lists solely in-frame clones and lacks some. Of tens of thousands of clones detected, around 92% appear once; the ten largest clones hold roughly 0.5%. This CDR3 has 12 amino acids. The germline gives CDR1 SNHLY, CDR2 FYNNEI. The V end lost 8 bases, the J end lost 5 bases, and 13 bases lay between the germline ends. V gene TRBV2 combines with J gene TRBJ2-7, with D perhaps matching TRBD1 (5 bases). The source was CD4+ T cells from peripheral blood mononuclear cells, collected in the second trimester of pregnancy. This TCR was sampled from a female donor in good health, enrolled as a control in a pregnancy study. CDR3 sequence: CASFQGTHEQYF. The CDR3 DNA follows: TGTGCCAGCTTCCAGGGCACCCACGAGCAGTACTTC.